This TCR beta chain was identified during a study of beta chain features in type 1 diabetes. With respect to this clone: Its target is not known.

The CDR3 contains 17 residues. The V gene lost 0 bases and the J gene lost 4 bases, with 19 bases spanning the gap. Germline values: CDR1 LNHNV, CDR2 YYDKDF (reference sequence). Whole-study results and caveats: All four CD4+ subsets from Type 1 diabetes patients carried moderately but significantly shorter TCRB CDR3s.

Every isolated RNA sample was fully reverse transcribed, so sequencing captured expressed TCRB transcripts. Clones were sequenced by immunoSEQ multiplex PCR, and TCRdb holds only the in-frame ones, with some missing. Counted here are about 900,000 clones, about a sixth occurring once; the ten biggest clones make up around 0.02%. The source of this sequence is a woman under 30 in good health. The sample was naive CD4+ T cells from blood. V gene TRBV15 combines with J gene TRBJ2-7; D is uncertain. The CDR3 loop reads CATSREKLPGTHYEQYF. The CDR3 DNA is TGTGCCACCAGCAGAGAGAAATTACCAGGTACCCATTACGAGCAGTACTTC.